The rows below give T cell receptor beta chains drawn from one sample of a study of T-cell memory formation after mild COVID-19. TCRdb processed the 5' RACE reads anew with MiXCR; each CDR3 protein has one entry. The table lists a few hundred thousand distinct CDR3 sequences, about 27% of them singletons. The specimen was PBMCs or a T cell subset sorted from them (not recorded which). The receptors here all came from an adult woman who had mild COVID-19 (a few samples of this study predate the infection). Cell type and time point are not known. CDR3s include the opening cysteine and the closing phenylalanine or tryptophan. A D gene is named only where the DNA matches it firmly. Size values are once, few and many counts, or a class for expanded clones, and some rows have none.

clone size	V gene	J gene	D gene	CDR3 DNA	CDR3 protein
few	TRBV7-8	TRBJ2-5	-	TGTGCCAGCAGCTTAGTGGGTCCAGGGGGGGAGACCCAGTACTTC	CASSLVGPGGETQYF
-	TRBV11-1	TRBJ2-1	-	TGTGCCAGCAGTAGACGGGGCCTGAGCTCCTACAATGAGCAGTTCTTC	CASSRRGLSSYNEQFF
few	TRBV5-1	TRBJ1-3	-	TGCGCCAGCAGCTTGGACAGCGTCGGAAACACCATATATTTT	CASSLDSVGNTIYF
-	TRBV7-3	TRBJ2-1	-	TGTGCCAGCAGCTCTCAGGGAGCGTCCTACAATGAGCAGTTCTTC	CASSSQGASYNEQFF
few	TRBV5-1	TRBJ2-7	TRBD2	TGCGCCAGCAGCTTGGCTAGCGGGAGATACGAGCAGTACTTC	CASSLASGRYEQYF
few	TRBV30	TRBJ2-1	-	TGTGCCTGGAGTCTATCGGGGACCGGGGATGAGCAGTTCTTC	CAWSLSGTGDEQFF
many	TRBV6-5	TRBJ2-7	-	TGTGCCAGCAGTTACTCCTCCTACGAGCAGTACTTC	CASSYSSYEQYF
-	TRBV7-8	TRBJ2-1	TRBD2	TGTGCCAGCAGCTTCGGACTAGCGGGGAACTACAATGAGCAGTTCTTC	CASSFGLAGNYNEQFF
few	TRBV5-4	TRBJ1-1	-	TGTGCCAGAAGCTTTGGGCAGCTCAAAATGAACACTGAAGCTTTCTTT	CARSFGQLKMNTEAFF
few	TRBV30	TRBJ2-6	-	TGTGCCTGGACAAGTTCTCGGGCGACGGGGGCCAACGTCCTGACTTTC	CAWTSSRATGANVLTF
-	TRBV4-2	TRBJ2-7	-	TGTGCCAGCAGCCAAGAAGGGCCCTGGAGCTCCTACGAGCAGTACTTC	CASSQEGPWSSYEQYF
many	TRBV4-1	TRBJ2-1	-	TGCGCCAGCAGCCAACCCCCCTTAGCGCCCAAGAGCTCCTACAATGAGCAGTTCTTC	CASSQPPLAPKSSYNEQFF
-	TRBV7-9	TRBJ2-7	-	TGTGCCAGCAGCTGGCGGCAGGGAAGTGATGTGAGGGCCGAGCAGTACTTC	CASSWRQGSDVRAEQYF
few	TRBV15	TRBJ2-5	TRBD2	TGTGCCACCAGCAGAGATCCGACGGGGGGAGAGACCCAGTACTTC	CATSRDPTGGETQYF
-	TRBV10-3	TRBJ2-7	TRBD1	TGTGCCATCAGTGAAGCTCGGGGACAGGGGTCCTACGAGCAGTACTTC	CAISEARGQGSYEQYF
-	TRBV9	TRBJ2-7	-	TGTGCCAGCAGCGTAGATTTGGAGTCCTACGAGCAGTACTTC	CASSVDLESYEQYF
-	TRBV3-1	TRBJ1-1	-	TGTGCCAGCAGCTCGAGCGGGGGGTCCACTGAAGCTTTCTTT	CASSSSGGSTEAFF
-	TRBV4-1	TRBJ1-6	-	TGCGCCAGCAGCCAAGAAGATGAGAGTTCACCCCTCCACTTT	CASSQEDESSPLHF
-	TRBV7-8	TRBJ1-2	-	TGTGCCAGCAGCCCGGACACAACCCGCTATGGCTACACCTTC	CASSPDTTRYGYTF
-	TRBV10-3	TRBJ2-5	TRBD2	TGTGCCATCAGTGAGGCGGGGAGGGGGACCCAGTACTTC	CAISEAGRGTQYF
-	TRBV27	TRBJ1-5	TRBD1	TGTGCCAGCCACCCCGGGACAGGGAGTCAGCCCCAGCATTTT	CASHPGTGSQPQHF
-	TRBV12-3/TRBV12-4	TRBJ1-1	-	TGTGCCAGCAGGGCTGATCCGAACACTGAAGCTTTCTTT	CASRADPNTEAFF
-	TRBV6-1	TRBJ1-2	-	TGTGCCAGCAGGGGCAGGGGTACAATTGGCTACACCTTC	CASRGRGTIGYTF
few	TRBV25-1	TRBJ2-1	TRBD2	TGTGCCAGCAGTGGGGGAGCGGGGGGCTATGAGCAGTTCTTC	CASSGGAGGYEQFF
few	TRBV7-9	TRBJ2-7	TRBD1	TGTGCCAGCAGCTCAGTCGAGACAGGGGAAACCTACGAGCAGTACTTC	CASSSVETGETYEQYF
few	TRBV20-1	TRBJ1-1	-	TGCAGTGCTAGAGATCACCTTATGGGGATGGACACTGAAGCTTTCTTT	CSARDHLMGMDTEAFF
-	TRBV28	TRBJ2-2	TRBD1	TGTGCCAGCAGGTCCGGGACAGGGAACACCGGGGAGCTGTTTTTT	CASRSGTGNTGELFF
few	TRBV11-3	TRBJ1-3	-	TGTGCCAGCAGCTTAGGCTTCTCTGGAAACACCATATATTTT	CASSLGFSGNTIYF
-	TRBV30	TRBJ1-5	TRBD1	TGTGCCTGGAGTGTTGGACAGGGGAATCAGCCCCAGCATTTT	CAWSVGQGNQPQHF
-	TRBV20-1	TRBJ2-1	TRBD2	TGCAGTGCTAGACTACCACTAGCGGGAGCAGGGAATGAGCAGTTCTTC	CSARLPLAGAGNEQFF
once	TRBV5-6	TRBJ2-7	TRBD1	TGTGCCAGCAGCTTGGTCGGGACAGGGGCCGACGAGCAGTACTTC	CASSLVGTGADEQYF
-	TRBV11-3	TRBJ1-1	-	TGTGCCAGCAGCTTCGAGCGACGGGCAGCTTTCTTT	CASSFERRAAFF
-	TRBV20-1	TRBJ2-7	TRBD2	TGCAGTGCTAGAATCAGCGGGGGGGCCGAGCAGTACTTC	CSARISGGAEQYF
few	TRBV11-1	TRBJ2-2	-	TGTGCCAGCAGCCCCCGTACAGGGACCGGGGAGCTGTTTTTT	CASSPRTGTGELFF
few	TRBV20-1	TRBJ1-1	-	TGCAGTGCTAGTTCTCTGTACCGACAGGAGAACACTGAAGCTTTCTTT	CSASSLYRQENTEAFF
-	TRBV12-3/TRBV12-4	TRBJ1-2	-	TGTGCCAGCAGGGGTCGATTTTCCTCTAACTATGGCTACACCTTC	CASRGRFSSNYGYTF
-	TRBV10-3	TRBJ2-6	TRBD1	TGTGCCATCAGTCGGGACAGCATAAGCTCTGGGGCCAACGTCCTGACTTTC	CAISRDSISSGANVLTF
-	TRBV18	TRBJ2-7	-	TGTGCCAGCTCACCGAAAGGGGTAGGGGTCGAGCAGTACTTC	CASSPKGVGVEQYF
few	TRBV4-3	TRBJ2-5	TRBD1	TGCGCCAGCAGCCAAGCCCCGGGGACAGGGAGGGCCCAGTACTTC	CASSQAPGTGRAQYF
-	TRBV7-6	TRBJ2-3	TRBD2	TGTGCCAGCAGCTTAAGTCCACGACTAGCGGGGGGGCGGAGCACAGATACGCAGTATTTT	CASSLSPRLAGGRSTDTQYF
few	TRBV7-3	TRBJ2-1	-	TGTGCCAGCAGCCCCATCATGAGCGATGAGCAGTTCTTC	CASSPIMSDEQFF